This TCR beta chain came from a study of blood T cell repertoires in COVID-19. Across the whole study: Samples came from the United States, Italy and Spain, spanning acute and convalescent COVID-19. Sources were T cells, B-cell-depleted T cells, or PBMCs; the material itself was cDNA or gDNA.

V was clipped by 7 bases and J by 2 bases; unmatched bases: 6. The CDR3 spans 14 residues. CDR1 is SNHLY and CDR2 is FYNNEI in the germline V gene. Original processing notes: Amplified reference gene primers provided the basis for estimating nucleated cell counts. This table comes from immunoSEQ multiplex PCR, and its TCRdb copy is limited to in-frame clones, with some not included. Clone size and V and J calls were adopted from that table, with D and trimming inferred from the DNA. The top ten hold around 30% of the sample, which has about 45,000 clones, roughly 73% seen once. Sequenced input: peripheral blood. This clonotype originated in a woman in her seventies with acute or convalescent COVID-19. The chain recombines TRBV2 with TRBJ2-3, with 7 bases matching TRBD2. CDR3 nucleotide sequence: TGTGCCAGCACCTTCCGGGACTACACAGATACGCAGTATTTT. It translates to CASTFRDYTDTQYF.